Presented here are 23 T cell receptor beta chains from one specimen sequenced in a study of T cells after yellow fever vaccination. Each CDR3 protein gets one entry after TCRdb re-called the 5' RACE reads with MiXCR. The sample comprises a few hundred thousand distinct CDR3 sequences, approximately 16% of which are singletons, and 17% rests with the top ten. The sequencing used PBMCs, collected 4 to 6 days after the first yellow fever vaccination. Receptor source: a young man who received the YFV17D yellow fever vaccine.

This clonotype was counted only a few times. This chain uses TRBV20-1 with TRBJ2-5; 7 nucleotides match TRBD1. The CDR3 spans 13 residues. V lost 4 bases to trimming and J lost 7 bases; unmatched junction nucleotides: 9. From germline, CDR1 is DFQATT and CDR2 SNEGSKA (reference sequence). CDR3 amino acids: CSAIIQGTVTQYF. CDR3 nucleotides: TGCAGTGCTATAATACAGGGGACCGTGACCCAGTACTTC.

The chain uses TRBV6-5 and TRBJ2-3; the D gene is possibly TRBD1 (5 bases). The germline gives CDR1 MNHEY, CDR2 SVGAGI. V was clipped by 0 bases and J by 2 bases, with 15 bases between them. The CDR3 length is 17 residues. CDR3 region: CASSYSIGSGYTDTQYF. The CDR3 bases are TGTGCCAGCAGTTACTCGATAGGATCAGGGTACACAGATACGCAGTATTTT.

This clonotype was observed a handful of times. The rearrangement uses TRBV3-1 and TRBJ2-5, with D unclear. The V end was cut by 2 bases, the J end by 6 bases, with 10 bases between. The CDR3 is 13 residues long. The germline V gene has CDR1 LGHDT and CDR2 YNNKEL (reference sequence). This CDR3 is CASSQNGGKTQYF. CDR3 nucleotides: TGTGCCAGCAGCCAAAATGGTGGGAAGACCCAGTACTTC.

The genes are TRBV29-1 and TRBJ2-2; TRBD2 might be the D (6 bases). V was cut by 4 bases and J by 2 bases, with 14 bases left in between. The CDR3 consists of 15 residues. The germline CDR1 and CDR2 sequences are SQVTM and ANQGSEA. In nucleotides, the CDR3 is TGCAGCGTTGCCTCAGCGGGTATTAACACCGGGGAGCTGTTTTTT. Amino acid sequence: CSVASAGINTGELFF.

This clonotype was seen more than once but under ten times. As DNA, the CDR3 is TGTGCCAGCAGCTTAAGAGAGGATAATTCACCCCTCCACTTT. The encoded protein is CASSLREDNSPLHF. The chain links TRBV7-9 to TRBJ1-6, with D hard to call. V was clipped by 2 bases and J by 5 bases, with 7 bases between them. Germline CDR1 reads SEHNR; CDR2 reads FQNEAQ (reference sequence). The CDR3 totals 14 residues.

This clonotype was counted many times. This chain connects TRBV24-1 to TRBJ2-2, with 8 bases that match TRBD1. From germline, CDR1 is KGHDR and CDR2 SFDVKD. The CDR3 extends over 15 amino acids. With V trimmed by 4 bases and J by 10 bases, 10 bases remained unmatched. The CDR3 spells CATSDLTGEVEELFF. In nucleotides, the CDR3 is TGTGCCACCAGTGACTTGACAGGGGAGGTGGAGGAGCTGTTTTTT.

This clonotype occurred a few times. This sequence joins TRBV7-2 and TRBJ2-2; D possibly corresponds to TRBD1 (5 bases). Germline V CDR1 and CDR2: SGHTA, FQGNSA. This CDR3 is built from 16 residues. Trimming cost V 1 base and J 3 bases, with 12 bases left between them. CDR3 sequence reads: CASSLVFGRDTGELFF. The CDR3 DNA follows: TGTGCCAGCAGCTTAGTGTTCGGCAGGGACACCGGGGAGCTGTTTTTT.

CDR3 residues: CASSQRGQGVMNTEAFF. CDR3 DNA sequence: TGTGCCAGCTCACAAAGGGGACAGGGAGTAATGAACACTGAAGCTTTCTTT. V usage is TRBV18 and J usage is TRBJ1-1; 9 bases are a match to TRBD1. CDR1 is KGHSH and CDR2 is LQKENI in the germline V gene. V shed 4 bases and J 0 bases; nucleotides not matched to a gene: 9. The CDR3 has 17 residues.

CDR3 amino acids: CASSDVTPSSGNTIYF. The CDR3, as DNA: TGTGCCAGCAGTGACGTGACACCTTCCTCTGGAAACACCATATATTTT. The chain combines TRBV2 with TRBJ1-3; D is undetermined. Trimming stripped 3 bases from V and 0 bases from J, with 12 bases between. In germline, CDR1 is SNHLY, CDR2 FYNNEI. The CDR3 is 16 amino acids.

The table lists this clonotype with a few counts. The chain uses TRBV5-1 and TRBJ1-2; TRBD1 might be the D (5 bases). V was clipped by 3 bases and J by 8 bases, with 20 bases between them. The CDR3 totals 15 residues. Germline V gene sequence: CDR1 SGHRS, CDR2 YFSETQ. The CDR3 here is CASSSGTARGEGYTF. CDR3 bases: TGCGCCAGCAGCTCGGGGACGGCTAGGGGAGAGGGCTACACCTTC.

This clonotype was observed at least ten times. The chain uses TRBV5-1 and TRBJ2-5, with unresolved D. Trimming took off 4 bases at V and 5 bases at J, with 9 bases between the two ends. The CDR3 is 12 residues long. The germline V gene encodes CDR1 SGHRS and CDR2 YFSETQ. The CDR3 loop is CASSTTRETQYF. CDR3 DNA: TGCGCCAGCAGCACAACGAGGGAGACCCAGTACTTC.

There are a few counts of this clonotype. The chain is built from TRBV5-6 and TRBJ2-5; 12 bases are shared with TRBD2. V lost 5 bases to trimming and J lost 5 bases; unmatched junction nucleotides: 13. Germline-derived CDR1 and CDR2 are SGHDT and YYEEEE. This CDR3 comprises 17 residues. CDR3 DNA: TGTGCCAGCAGGCCTACCACTAGCGGGGGGCCCCGGGAGACCCAGTACTTC. This codes for CASRPTTSGGPRETQYF. The full variable domain, with the rest looked up from reference TRBV5-6 and TRBJ2-5, is DAGVTQSPTHLIKTRGQQVTLRCSPKSGHDTVSWYQQALGQGPQFIFQYYEEEERQRGNFPDRFSGHQFPNYSSELNVNALLLGDSALYLCASRPTTSGGPRETQYFGPGTRLLVL.

The V call is TRBV5-1, the J call TRBJ2-7; 11 nucleotides match TRBD1. The V gene end was trimmed by 3 bases and the J gene end by 1 base; junction bases not matched to a gene: 3. The CDR3 has 15 residues. CDR1 and CDR2 (germline): SGHRS, YFSETQ. The CDR3 is CASSSGQGASYEQYV. In DNA form, the CDR3 reads TGCGCCAGCAGCTCCGGACAGGGGGCTTCCTACGAGCAGTACGTC.

The sample holds many counts of this clonotype. CDR3 nucleotides: TGTGCCACCAGTGATGGCGGGACAGGGGGTACTAACTATGGCTACACCTTC. Protein: CATSDGGTGGTNYGYTF. This rearrangement joins TRBV24-1 to TRBJ1-2; 11 bases match TRBD1. Germline lookup yields CDR1 KGHDR and CDR2 SFDVKD. This CDR3 region has 17 residues. J gave up 0 bases and V 3 bases, and 5 bases lay outside the gene matches.

The chain carries TRBV4-3 and TRBJ1-1; tentative D call: TRBD1 (5 bases). The CDR3 totals 15 residues. Trimming removed 0 bases from V and 4 bases from J, with 12 bases in between. Germline V gene lookup returns CDR1 LGHNA and CDR2 YSLEER. The CDR3, as DNA: TGCGCCAGCAGCCAAGATCGACAGCACGGCACTGAAGCTTTCTTT. It translates to CASSQDRQHGTEAFF.

CDR3 amino acids: CASTTVHSGYTF. The CDR3 region has the DNA TGTGCCAGCACCACGGTCCATTCCGGCTACACCTTC. This chain uses TRBV28 with TRBJ1-2; D gene unclear. Trimming left V 7 bases short and J 8 bases short, with 14 bases between. Germline V gene data show CDR1 as MDHEN and CDR2 as SYDVKM. The CDR3 spans 12 residues.

The chain recombines TRBV20-1 with TRBJ1-1; tentative D call: TRBD1 (6 bases). This CDR3 is 11 amino acids long. Germline V gene lookup returns CDR1 DFQATT and CDR2 SNEGSKA (reference sequence). Trimming took off 1 base at V and 8 bases at J, with 8 bases between the two ends. The CDR3, as DNA: TGCAGTGCTAGAGGCACAGGGGAAGCTTTCTTT. It translates to CSARGTGEAFF.

The J gene is TRBJ2-1, the V gene TRBV4-2, with no clear D. Trimming took off 1 base at V and 12 bases at J, with 7 bases between the two ends. This CDR3 spans 11 amino acids. Germline V gene lookup returns CDR1 LGHNA and CDR2 YNFKEQ. The CDR3 reads CASSQGSRQFF. The CDR3 DNA reads as TGTGCCAGCAGCCAAGGGAGTAGGCAGTTCTTC.

In its sample, this clonotype was seen many times. The V call is TRBV7-2, the J call TRBJ2-1; 11 bases are shared with TRBD1. Germline V gene lookup returns CDR1 SGHTA and CDR2 FQGNSA. V was clipped by 3 bases and J by 7 bases; unmatched bases: 5. The CDR3 totals 15 residues. The CDR3 region has the DNA TGTGCCAGCAGCTTGGGAGGGACAGGGGGGAATGAGCAGTTCTTC. Protein sequence: CASSLGGTGGNEQFF.

The sample holds a few counts of this clonotype. The J gene is TRBJ2-2, the V gene TRBV2; D gene unclear. This CDR3 is built from 13 residues. The germline CDR1 and CDR2 sequences are SNHLY and FYNNEI. Trimming cost V 6 bases and J 3 bases, with 8 bases left between them. The CDR3 sequence is CASSARYTGELFF. Here the CDR3 DNA reads TGTGCCAGCAGCGCCCGGTACACCGGGGAGCTGTTTTTT.

The V call is TRBV10-3, the J call TRBJ1-1; D not certain. Between the trimmed V and J ends, which lost 2 bases and 3 bases, there was a span of 4 bases. The CDR3 length is 12 residues. Germline-derived CDR1 and CDR2 are ENHRY and SYGVKD. The CDR3 loop reads CAISERDTEAFF. CDR3 DNA: TGTGCCATCAGTGAGCGGGACACTGAAGCTTTCTTT.

This clonotype appeared a few times. V usage is TRBV4-2 and J usage is TRBJ2-1; no clear D. CDR1 and CDR2 (germline): LGHNA, YNFKEQ. This CDR3 region has 15 residues. V was trimmed by 0 bases and J by 3 bases, leaving 9 bases between them. The DNA for the CDR3 is TGTGCCAGCAGCCAAGAAGGTAGCCTCTACAATGAGCAGTTCTTC. This translates into CASSQEGSLYNEQFF.

This clonotype was observed a handful of times. The chain has TRBV6-1 and TRBJ2-3; 11 bases are a match to TRBD2. This CDR3 comprises 16 residues. After removal of 5 bases from V and 3 bases from J, the junction contained 7 bases not matched to a gene. Germline-derived CDR1 and CDR2 are MNHNS and SASEGT. The CDR3 DNA is TGTGCCAGCAGTAGAAGTAGCGGGGGGGAGACAGATACGCAGTATTTT. Its translation: CASSRSSGGETDTQYF.